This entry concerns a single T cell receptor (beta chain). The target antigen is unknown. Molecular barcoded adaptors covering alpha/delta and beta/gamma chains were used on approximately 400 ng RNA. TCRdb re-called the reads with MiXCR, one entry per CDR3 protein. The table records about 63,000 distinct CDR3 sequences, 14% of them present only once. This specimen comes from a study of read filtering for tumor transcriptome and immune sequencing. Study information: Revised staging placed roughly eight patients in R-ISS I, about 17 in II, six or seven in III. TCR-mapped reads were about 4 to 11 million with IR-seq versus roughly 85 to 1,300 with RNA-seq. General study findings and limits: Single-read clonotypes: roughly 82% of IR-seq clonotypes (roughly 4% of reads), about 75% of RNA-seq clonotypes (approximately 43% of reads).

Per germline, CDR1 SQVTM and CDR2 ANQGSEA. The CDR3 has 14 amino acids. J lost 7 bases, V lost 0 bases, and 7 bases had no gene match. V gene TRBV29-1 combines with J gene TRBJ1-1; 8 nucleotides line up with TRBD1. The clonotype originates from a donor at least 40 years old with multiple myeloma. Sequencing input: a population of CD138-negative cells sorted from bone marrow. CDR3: CSVEDLRTGREAFF. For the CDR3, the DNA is TGCAGCGTTGAAGATCTCAGGACAGGGCGTGAAGCTTTCTTT.